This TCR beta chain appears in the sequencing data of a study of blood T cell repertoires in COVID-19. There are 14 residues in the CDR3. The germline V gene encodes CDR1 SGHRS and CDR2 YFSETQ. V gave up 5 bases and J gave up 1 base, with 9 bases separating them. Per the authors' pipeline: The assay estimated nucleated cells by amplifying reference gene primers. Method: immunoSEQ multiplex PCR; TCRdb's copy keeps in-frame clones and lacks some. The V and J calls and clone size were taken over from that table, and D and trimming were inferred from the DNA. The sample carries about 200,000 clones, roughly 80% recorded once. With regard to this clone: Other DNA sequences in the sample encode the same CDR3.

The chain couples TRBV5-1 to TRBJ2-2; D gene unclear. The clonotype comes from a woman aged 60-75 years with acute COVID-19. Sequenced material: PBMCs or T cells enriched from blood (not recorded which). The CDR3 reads CASSLLGNTGELFF. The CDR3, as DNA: TGCGCCAGCAGTCTTCTCGGGAACACCGGGGAGCTGTTTTTT.